This T cell receptor beta chain was profiled in a study of response to subunit inactivated influenza vaccine. Study-wide results and caveats: New T cells are recruited in small numbers by each seasonal influenza vaccination, according to the authors' suggestion.

Germline CDR1 is SGHTA and CDR2 is FQGNSA. CDR3 length: 14 residues. V shed 1 base, J shed 4 bases, and the junction held 1 base outside the gene matches. This clonotype was detected many times. The antigen remains undetermined. Using its own MiXCR run on the RT-PCR reads, TCRdb lists one record per CDR3 protein. The data contain 450,000 to 550,000 distinct CDR3 sequences, about 25% of them singletons. The TCR comes from a man between 50 and 59 years old who received an inactivated influenza vaccine. The V call is TRBV7-2, the J call TRBJ1-2; 9 bases line up with TRBD1. The starting material was CD4+ T cells sorted from PBMCs, obtained 5 to 6 days after vaccination. The CDR3 loop is CASSLGTGVYGYTF. DNA of the CDR3: TGTGCCAGCAGCTTAGGGACAGGGGTCTATGGCTACACCTTC.